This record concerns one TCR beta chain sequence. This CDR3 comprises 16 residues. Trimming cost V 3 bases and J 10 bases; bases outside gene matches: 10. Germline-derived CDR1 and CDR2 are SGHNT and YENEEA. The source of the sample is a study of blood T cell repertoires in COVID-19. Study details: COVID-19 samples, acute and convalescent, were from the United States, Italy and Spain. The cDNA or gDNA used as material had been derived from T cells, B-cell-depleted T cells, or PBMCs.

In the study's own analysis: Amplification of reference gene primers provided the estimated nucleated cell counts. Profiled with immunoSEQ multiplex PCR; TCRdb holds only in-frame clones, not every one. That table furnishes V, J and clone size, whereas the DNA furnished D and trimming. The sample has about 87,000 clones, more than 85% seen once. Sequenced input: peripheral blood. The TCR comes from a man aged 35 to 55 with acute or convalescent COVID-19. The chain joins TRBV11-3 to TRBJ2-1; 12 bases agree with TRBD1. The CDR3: CASSFSRDRGLREQFF. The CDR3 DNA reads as TGTGCCAGCAGCTTCTCCCGGGACAGGGGGCTAAGGGAGCAGTTCTTC.